This T cell receptor beta chain was recovered during a study of CXCR3-negative and CXCR3-positive naive CD8 T cells. UMI-labeled 5' RACE yielded the TRB cDNA libraries. TCRdb reprocessed the 5' RACE reads, keeping one entry per CDR3 protein, no DNA. Recorded for this sample: some 50,000 distinct CDR3 sequences. The CDR3 has 14 amino acids. Germline V lookup: CDR1 MDHEN, CDR2 SYDVKM. The specimen sequenced was naive CXCR3- CD8+ T cells from blood. The subset is: CD45RO-CCR7+CD27+CD95- naive CD8+ T cells lacking CXCR3 (TNR3-). V is TRBV28 and J is TRBJ2-1; the TCRdb D gene call, TRBD1, has no DNA to confirm it. This receptor was identified in a human donor in good health. Some clones in this sample may be carry-over from other donors' samples. The CDR3 sequence: CASSFRQSNDEQFF.